A selection of T cell receptor beta chains follows, all from one sample in a study of CXCR3-negative and CXCR3-positive naive CD8 T cells. TCRdb reprocessed the 5' RACE reads, keeping one entry per CDR3 protein, no DNA. Its table records 45,000 to 55,000 distinct CDR3 sequences. What was sequenced was memory CD8+ T cells from blood. These receptors all stem from a human donor in good health. Some clones in this sample may be carry-over from other donors' samples. CDR3s include the opening cysteine and the closing phenylalanine or tryptophan. A clone size is listed for some rows: how often the clone was seen (once, few, many), or a class if it is expanded.

clone_size: -; j_call: TRBJ2-3; v_call: TRBV6-1; cdr3_aa: CASSESASQGDTQYF
clone_size: -; j_call: TRBJ2-3; v_call: TRBV28; cdr3_aa: CASSPQGPDTQYF
clone_size: -; j_call: TRBJ2-3; v_call: TRBV11-2; cdr3_aa: CASSLYTGASTDTQYF
clone_size: -; j_call: TRBJ2-1; v_call: TRBV19; cdr3_aa: CASNEGDSAYNEQFF
clone_size: -; j_call: TRBJ1-1; v_call: TRBV7-9; cdr3_aa: CASSGVENTEAFF
clone_size: -; j_call: TRBJ2-7; v_call: TRBV7-9; cdr3_aa: CASSSMTGGFYEQYF
clone_size: -; j_call: TRBJ2-7; v_call: TRBV6-2/TRBV6-3; cdr3_aa: CASSYWAGGTYEQYF
clone_size: -; j_call: TRBJ2-2; v_call: TRBV12-3/TRBV12-4; cdr3_aa: CASSSSTTGELFF
clone_size: -; j_call: TRBJ2-7; v_call: TRBV29-1; cdr3_aa: CSVEDDYEQYF
clone_size: -; j_call: TRBJ2-1; v_call: TRBV13; cdr3_aa: CASSSMNGTGIWGEQFF
clone_size: -; j_call: TRBJ2-2; v_call: TRBV27; cdr3_aa: CASSLFRLFWVTGELFF
clone_size: -; j_call: TRBJ1-2; v_call: TRBV27; cdr3_aa: CASTGQGDLGYTF
clone_size: -; j_call: TRBJ1-2; v_call: TRBV5-1; cdr3_aa: CASRRRTRDGYTF
clone_size: -; j_call: TRBJ2-2; v_call: TRBV28; cdr3_aa: CASSLWTSGELFF
clone_size: -; j_call: TRBJ2-7; v_call: TRBV5-5; cdr3_aa: CASSLGAGGSQYSYEQYF
clone_size: -; j_call: TRBJ2-1; v_call: TRBV7-6; cdr3_aa: CASSQGLAGSEQFF
clone_size: -; j_call: TRBJ2-1; v_call: TRBV7-2; cdr3_aa: CASSEGLAGEVEQFF
clone_size: -; j_call: TRBJ2-5; v_call: TRBV7-8; cdr3_aa: CASSPVWTKFQETQYF
clone_size: -; j_call: TRBJ2-1; v_call: TRBV19; cdr3_aa: CASSPQGQGAYNEQFF
clone_size: -; j_call: TRBJ1-5; v_call: TRBV7-9; cdr3_aa: CASSIHEGMDQPQHF
clone_size: -; j_call: TRBJ2-2; v_call: TRBV24-1; cdr3_aa: CATSAARKTGELFF
clone_size: -; j_call: TRBJ2-1; v_call: TRBV7-9; cdr3_aa: CASSPRPGLAGALPASSYNEQFF
clone_size: -; j_call: TRBJ2-7; v_call: TRBV7-9; cdr3_aa: CASSAAGVGSSYEQYF
clone_size: -; j_call: TRBJ1-2; v_call: TRBV12-3/TRBV12-4; cdr3_aa: CASSLGGAHNGYTF
clone_size: -; j_call: TRBJ1-1; v_call: TRBV19; cdr3_aa: CASSIGNTEAFF
clone_size: -; j_call: TRBJ1-2; v_call: TRBV7-8; cdr3_aa: CASSLVGGLVNHGYTF
clone_size: -; j_call: TRBJ2-7; v_call: TRBV4-3; cdr3_aa: CASSQDVVGLSSYEQYF
clone_size: -; j_call: TRBJ2-5; v_call: TRBV6-2/TRBV6-3; cdr3_aa: CASSPLQGNREETQYF
clone_size: medium-sized; j_call: TRBJ2-7; v_call: TRBV12-3/TRBV12-4; cdr3_aa: CASAPQFSGSHEQYF
clone_size: -; j_call: TRBJ1-1; v_call: TRBV29-1; cdr3_aa: CSVEGYTRGWNTEAFF
clone_size: -; j_call: TRBJ1-1; v_call: TRBV4-1; cdr3_aa: CASSPRWDLNTEAFF
clone_size: -; j_call: TRBJ2-5; v_call: TRBV18; cdr3_aa: CASSTSEETQYF
clone_size: -; j_call: TRBJ2-2; v_call: TRBV6-5; cdr3_aa: CASSYYGAGGPGELFF
clone_size: -; j_call: TRBJ2-3; v_call: TRBV20-1; cdr3_aa: CSASHRRNSHHTDTQYF
clone_size: -; j_call: TRBJ2-3; v_call: TRBV6-2/TRBV6-3; cdr3_aa: CASSYDQGSTDTQYF
clone_size: -; j_call: TRBJ2-7; v_call: TRBV29-1; cdr3_aa: CSVAFSGQLYEQYF
clone_size: -; j_call: TRBJ2-2; v_call: TRBV9; cdr3_aa: CASRPAPGGSGELFF
clone_size: -; j_call: TRBJ2-7; v_call: TRBV20-1; cdr3_aa: CSARQGEGLYQYF
clone_size: -; j_call: TRBJ1-5; v_call: TRBV12-2; cdr3_aa: CASRFPSETQGRNQPQHF
clone_size: -; j_call: TRBJ2-7; v_call: TRBV15; cdr3_aa: CATSGEISYEQYF
clone_size: -; j_call: TRBJ1-5; v_call: TRBV20-1; cdr3_aa: CSARDEDWGNQPQHF
clone_size: -; j_call: TRBJ2-7; v_call: TRBV5-1; cdr3_aa: CASSSGQGDYEQYF
clone_size: -; j_call: TRBJ1-1; v_call: TRBV7-3; cdr3_aa: CASSLTRASNTEAFF
clone_size: -; j_call: TRBJ2-7; v_call: TRBV29-1; cdr3_aa: CSVEDGREGYEQYF
clone_size: -; j_call: TRBJ1-6; v_call: TRBV7-9; cdr3_aa: CASRPTSDNSPLHF
clone_size: -; j_call: TRBJ2-1; v_call: TRBV27; cdr3_aa: CASSLAGGAYNEQFF